This section outlines one T cell receptor beta chain sequence together with its context. The record originates from a study of cytotoxic CD8 clonotypes in ibrutinib-treated CLL. The method was immunoSEQ multiplex PCR; TCRdb's version includes in-frame clones alone and lacks a portion of them. The table has nearly 50,000 clones, 50% to 65% seen once. Germline CDR1 is SGHDN and CDR2 is FVKESK. The CDR3 length is 16 residues. The V end lost 5 bases, the J end lost 5 bases, and 19 bases lay between the germline ends. Sequencing used PBMCs, obtained after 24 months of ibrutinib treatment. The chain carries TRBV14 and TRBJ1-3; D is undetermined. The clonotype was recovered from a human donor with chronic lymphocytic leukemia. The CDR3 here is CASSASDRASRNTIYF. For the CDR3, the DNA is TGTGCCAGCAGCGCAAGCGACCGGGCCTCAAGAAACACCATATATTTT.